A selection of T cell receptor beta chains follows, all from one sample in a study of blood T cells in healthy people across ages. TCRdb processed the 5' RACE reads anew with MiXCR; each CDR3 protein has one entry. The repertoire holds roughly 1,700,000 distinct CDR3 sequences, with roughly 28% as singletons. What was sequenced was blood. These receptors all come from a woman aged 25 to 39 in good health. Each CDR3 is given with its conserved first and last residue. The order of the fields is V gene, D gene, J gene, clone size, CDR3 protein, CDR3 DNA. The D gene is left open where the match is weak. The size field is filled for only some rows; it gives once, few, many or a size class.

>TRBV6-5|TRBD1|TRBJ1-6|NA
CASRPDRGNNSPLHF
TGTGCCAGCAGACCAGACAGGGGAAATAATTCACCCCTCCACTTT
>TRBV6-6|NA|TRBJ1-6|NA
CASSRGSDSPLHF
TGTGCCAGCAGCCGGGGTTCAGATTCACCCCTCCACTTT
>TRBV7-3|NA|TRBJ2-3|NA
CASSPQQGPADTQYF
TGTGCCAGCAGCCCTCAACAGGGTCCGGCAGATACGCAGTATTTT
>TRBV6-2/TRBV6-3|TRBD1|TRBJ1-6|few
CASTIRTGWDSPLHF
TGTGCCAGCACCATACGGACAGGATGGGATTCACCCCTCCACTTT
>TRBV5-4|NA|TRBJ2-1|NA
CASSGISYEQFF
TGTGCCAGCAGCGGTATATCCTATGAGCAGTTCTTC
>TRBV24-1|TRBD1|TRBJ1-1|NA
CATSDLPLRLAAGGRDTEAFF
TGTGCCACCAGTGATTTGCCCCTTCGACTTGCGGCAGGGGGGAGGGACACTGAAGCTTTCTTT
>TRBV4-3|NA|TRBJ2-1|NA
CASSQDVGDEQFF
TGCGCCAGCAGCCAAGATGTGGGGGATGAGCAGTTCTTC
>TRBV20-1|TRBD2|TRBJ2-7|few
CSARASGRGLSTYEQYF
TGCAGTGCTAGAGCCTCGGGGCGGGGGTTAAGTACCTACGAGCAGTACTTC
>TRBV12-3/TRBV12-4|TRBD1|TRBJ2-7|NA
CASRPGTEDEQYF
TGTGCCAGCAGACCCGGGACAGAGGACGAGCAGTACTTC
>TRBV20-1|TRBD1|TRBJ2-5|few
CSAPTGGRETQYF
TGCAGTGCCCCGACAGGGGGCCGAGAGACCCAGTACTTC
>TRBV20-1|NA|TRBJ2-7|once
CSARHGTSSYEQYF
TGCAGTGCTAGACACGGGACCAGCTCCTACGAGCAGTACTTC
>TRBV6-5|TRBD1|TRBJ2-5|many
CASSSGGFPETQYF
TGTGCCAGCAGTTCAGGGGGATTCCCAGAGACCCAGTACTTC
>TRBV5-1|TRBD1|TRBJ2-7|many
CASSLDRTGDEQYF
TGCGCCAGCAGCTTGGACAGGACAGGGGACGAGCAGTACTTC
>TRBV7-9|NA|TRBJ2-7|many
CASSLGRDRFEQYF
TGTGCCAGCAGCTTGGGTAGGGACCGCTTCGAGCAGTACTTC
>TRBV12-3/TRBV12-4|TRBD1|TRBJ1-2|many
CASSPQTGRGGYTF
TGTGCCAGCAGCCCACAGACAGGGCGAGGGGGCTACACCTTC
>TRBV24-1|NA|TRBJ2-7|NA
CATLKFDRTYEQYF
TGTGCCACCCTAAAATTCGACAGAACCTACGAGCAGTACTTC
>TRBV20-1|NA|TRBJ1-1|NA
CSAPGAGRVTEAFF
TGCAGTGCCCCGGGAGCAGGGAGGGTAACTGAAGCTTTCTTT
>TRBV7-2|NA|TRBJ1-1|NA
CASSPVTGYTEAFF
TGTGCCAGCAGCCCCGTCACAGGGTACACTGAAGCTTTCTTT
>TRBV10-3|TRBD2|TRBJ2-1|few
CAISETSALEQFF
TGTGCCATCAGTGAAACTAGCGCCCTCGAGCAGTTCTTC
>TRBV5-6|NA|TRBJ1-2|NA
CASSLEEQRIYGYTF
TGTGCCAGCAGCTTGGAGGAACAGCGTATCTATGGCTACACCTTC
>TRBV7-9|NA|TRBJ2-1|many
CASSLSMGRSYNEQFF
TGTGCCAGCAGCTTATCTATGGGGAGGTCCTACAATGAGCAGTTCTTC
>TRBV24-1|TRBD1|TRBJ1-5|many
CATGQGNQPQHF
TGTGCCACGGGACAGGGCAATCAGCCCCAGCATTTT
>TRBV7-9|NA|TRBJ2-3|NA
CASSSSAGPRDTQYF
TGTGCCAGCAGCTCGTCTGCGGGGCCACGGGATACGCAGTATTTT
>TRBV10-2|NA|TRBJ1-2|few
CASSEVGDPNYGYTF
TGCGCCAGCAGTGAGGTGGGAGATCCCAACTATGGCTACACCTTC
>TRBV5-1|TRBD2|TRBJ2-5|few
CASSSSASGGPETQYF
TGCGCCAGCAGCTCGTCTGCTAGCGGAGGGCCAGAGACCCAGTACTTC
>TRBV6-2/TRBV6-3|TRBD2|TRBJ2-1|few
CASNSGSASRGAHNEQFF
TGTGCCAGCAATAGCGGGAGCGCCTCCCGGGGGGCACACAATGAGCAGTTCTTC
>TRBV5-1|NA|TRBJ1-2|many
CASSLRQGYGYTF
TGCGCCAGCAGTCTACGGCAGGGCTATGGCTACACCTTC
>TRBV15|TRBD2|TRBJ2-5|few
CATSRDSGAGGETQYF
TGTGCCACCAGCAGAGATTCTGGAGCGGGGGGGGAGACCCAGTACTTC
>TRBV3-1|NA|TRBJ2-1|few
CASSQVLGYEQFF
TGTGCCAGCAGCCAAGTTCTAGGCTATGAGCAGTTCTTC
>TRBV12-3/TRBV12-4|NA|TRBJ1-1|once
CASRKAQGTEAFF
TGTGCCAGCAGAAAAGCACAGGGAACTGAAGCTTTCTTT
>TRBV29-1|TRBD1|TRBJ2-7|many
CSVETGVLGKQYF
TGCAGCGTTGAGACAGGGGTATTGGGGAAGCAGTACTTC
>TRBV2|TRBD1|TRBJ2-7|NA
CAMTGTASYEQYF
TGTGCCATGACCGGGACAGCCTCCTACGAGCAGTACTTC
>TRBV7-9|TRBD2|TRBJ2-3|NA
CASSKDRGVPRSDTQYF
TGTGCCAGCAGCAAGGACCGGGGGGTCCCGCGGTCGGATACGCAGTATTTT
>TRBV6-5|TRBD2|TRBJ2-3|few
CASSPGAGGQDTQYF
TGTGCCAGCAGTCCCGGAGCGGGAGGCCAAGATACGCAGTATTTT
>TRBV7-9|NA|TRBJ1-2|NA
CASSSLLDNHSNYGYTF
TGTGCCAGCAGCTCCCTACTCGACAACCACTCTAACTATGGCTACACCTTC
>TRBV30|TRBD2|TRBJ2-1|few
CAWSAFMLAGGNEQFF
TGTGCCTGGAGTGCTTTTATGCTAGCGGGAGGCAATGAGCAGTTCTTC
>TRBV20-1|NA|TRBJ2-7|NA
CSATGQKQYF
TGCAGTGCTACGGGGCAGAAGCAGTACTTC
>TRBV12-3/TRBV12-4|NA|TRBJ2-5|NA
CASSWDSLETQYF
TGTGCCAGCAGTTGGGACTCTCTGGAGACCCAGTACTTC
>TRBV5-1|TRBD1|TRBJ2-1|few
CASRGQGGMDEQFF
TGCGCCAGCAGGGGACAGGGTGGGATGGATGAGCAGTTCTTC
>TRBV18|TRBD1|TRBJ1-2|NA
CASSPPTGGREGYTF
TGTGCCAGCTCACCTCCGACAGGGGGCCGAGAAGGCTACACCTTC
>TRBV29-1|NA|TRBJ2-5|many
CSVGVAIGETQYF
TGCAGCGTTGGGGTGGCTATCGGAGAGACCCAGTACTTC
>TRBV12-5|NA|TRBJ2-1|once
CASGPGVSDLGEQFF
TGTGCTAGTGGTCCCGGAGTTAGCGATCTAGGGGAGCAGTTCTTC
>TRBV5-1|TRBD2|TRBJ2-7|NA
CASSTPSGVGAYEQYF
TGCGCCAGCAGCACCCCTAGCGGGGTGGGGGCCTACGAGCAGTACTTC
>TRBV28|NA|TRBJ1-2|NA
CASSLRGRDWGYTF
TGTGCCAGCAGTTTAAGGGGCAGGGACTGGGGCTACACCTTC
>TRBV7-9|NA|TRBJ2-5|NA
CASSSDTLKETQYF
TGTGCCAGCAGCTCCGATACCCTGAAAGAGACCCAGTACTTC
>TRBV29-1|NA|TRBJ2-7|many
CSAEDGVGYEQYF
TGCAGCGCCGAGGATGGGGTAGGGTACGAGCAGTACTTC
>TRBV2|TRBD1|TRBJ2-7|many
CASVRTGMNEQYF
TGTGCCAGTGTCAGGACAGGGATGAACGAGCAGTACTTC
>TRBV28|TRBD1|TRBJ1-3|few
CASRNQGGTGNTIYF
TGTGCCAGCAGGAATCAGGGGGGCACGGGAAACACCATATATTTT
>TRBV5-1|TRBD2|TRBJ2-1|NA
CASSTMTSVPGNEQFF
TGCGCCAGCAGCACAATGACTAGCGTCCCCGGCAATGAGCAGTTCTTC
>TRBV5-1|NA|TRBJ1-2|NA
CASSLLIPLQGADGYTF
TGCGCCAGCAGCTTACTGATTCCTCTACAGGGAGCGGATGGCTACACCTTC
>TRBV7-2|NA|TRBJ2-4|many
CASSGGGALAKNIQYF
TGTGCCAGCAGCGGTGGGGGGGCGTTAGCCAAAAACATTCAGTACTTC
>TRBV28|NA|TRBJ2-2|NA
CASTGGLGRGTGELFF
TGTGCCAGCACTGGGGGTCTGGGTCGTGGCACCGGGGAGCTGTTTTTT
>TRBV18|NA|TRBJ2-1|many
CASSPPGQGTSYNEQFF
TGTGCCAGCTCACCACCGGGCCAGGGAACGAGTTACAATGAGCAGTTCTTC
>TRBV28|NA|TRBJ2-3|many
CASRYGGSTDTQYF
TGTGCCAGCCGCTATGGCGGCAGCACAGATACGCAGTATTTT